This entry is about one T cell receptor beta chain. The data stem from a study of identical twins. The CDR3 loop spans 15 amino acids. Deletions cut 5 bases from V and 3 bases from J, with 18 bases between. Germline CDR1 reads SGHKS; CDR2 reads YYEKEE (reference sequence). Unique molecular identifiers were present on the cDNA, and a universal primer site came from template switching. TCRdb independently ran MiXCR on the 5' RACE reads; one entry per CDR3 protein. The sample lists about 520,000 distinct CDR3 sequences, approximately 22% seen once, with about 0.93% in the top ten. These same records also appear under a second study, on T cells expressing NK-cell markers. That source adds: Out of eight donors sequenced, seven tested HCMV-seropositive and the remaining one seronegative.

This chain uses TRBV5-5 with TRBJ2-7, with D perhaps matching TRBD1 (6 bases). The sample was CD4+ T cells sorted from blood. This clonotype was sampled from a woman younger than 35 in good health. The CDR3 nucleotides are TGTGCCAGCAGTCTTGGGCCAGGGGTGCTCTACGAGCAGTACTTC. This encodes CASSLGPGVLYEQYF.